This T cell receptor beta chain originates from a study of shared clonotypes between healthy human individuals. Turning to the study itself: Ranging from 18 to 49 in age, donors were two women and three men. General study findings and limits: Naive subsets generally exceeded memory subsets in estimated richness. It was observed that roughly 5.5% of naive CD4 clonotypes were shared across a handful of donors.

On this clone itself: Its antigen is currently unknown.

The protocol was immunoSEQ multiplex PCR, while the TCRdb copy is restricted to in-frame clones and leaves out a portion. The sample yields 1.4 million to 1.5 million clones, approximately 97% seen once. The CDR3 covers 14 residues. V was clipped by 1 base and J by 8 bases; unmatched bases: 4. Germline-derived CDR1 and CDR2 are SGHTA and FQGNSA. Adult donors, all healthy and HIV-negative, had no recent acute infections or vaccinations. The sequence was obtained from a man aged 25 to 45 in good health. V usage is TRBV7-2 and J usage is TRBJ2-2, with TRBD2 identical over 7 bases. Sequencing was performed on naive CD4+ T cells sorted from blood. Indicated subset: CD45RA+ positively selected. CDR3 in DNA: TGTGCCAGCAGCTTAGGAGGACTAGGTGGGGAGCTGTTTTTT. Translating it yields CASSLGGLGGELFF.